The 17 T cell receptor beta chains in this list originate from one sample, sequenced in a study of CD8 T cells in Susac syndrome. Random hexamers were used to reverse transcribe an amount of roughly 0.45 to 1 ug RNA. MiXCR, applied by TCRdb to the immunoSEQ multiplex PCR reads, yields one record per CDR3 protein. In the table there are tens of thousands of distinct CDR3 sequences, about 92% of which are singletons. Sequenced: CD4+ T cells from PBMCs. Source of these receptors: a human donor with Susac syndrome.

V is TRBV19 and J is TRBJ2-3; TRBD2 matches 7 bases. The trim removed 6 bases at V and 4 bases at J, leaving 16 bases unmatched. The CDR3 runs to 17 residues. Germline CDR1 reads LNHDA; CDR2 reads SQIVND (reference sequence). The CDR3 DNA is TGTGCCAGTAGCCTTTACCGAGGACTAGGTGGGCCAGATACGCAGTATTTT. Its translation: CASSLYRGLGGPDTQYF.

The chain is built from TRBV6-2 or TRBV6-3 and TRBJ1-5; D is perhaps TRBD1 (6 bases). Germline values: CDR1 MNHEY, CDR2 SVGEGT. CDR3 length equals 14 residues. Trimming took 6 bases from V and 7 from J, leaving 16 bases between them. The CDR3 DNA reads TGTGCCAGCAGGAGGAACAGGGATGGGCAGCCCCAGCATTTT. Its translation is CASRRNRDGQPQHF.

The chain recombines TRBV14 with TRBJ2-5, with D perhaps TRBD1 (6 bases). Per the germline V gene, CDR1 is SGHDN and CDR2 is FVKESK. The CDR3 is 14 amino acids. The V gene lost 3 bases and the J gene lost 7 bases, with 15 bases spanning the gap. The CDR3 DNA reads TGTGCCAGCAGCCATCGCGACAGGTGGGCGACCCAGTACTTC. Its protein product is CASSHRDRWATQYF.

The chain recombines TRBV5-1 with TRBJ2-2; D is unresolved. The CDR3 extends over 15 amino acids. The germline V gene encodes CDR1 SGHRS and CDR2 YFSETQ. Trimming shortened V by 0 bases and J by 6 bases, and 12 bases separated the two germline ends. The CDR3 DNA follows: TGCGCCAGCAGCTTGGTAGGACCCCCCTCCGGGGAGCTGTTTTTT. Encoded protein: CASSLVGPPSGELFF.

CDR3 bases: TGTGCCAGCAGTTACAACGGGAACTATGGCTACACCTTC. Amino acids: CASSYNGNYGYTF. V usage is TRBV6-2 or TRBV6-3 and J usage is TRBJ1-2; D not certain. Germline loops: CDR1 MNHEY, CDR2 SVGEGT. V dropped 2 bases and J dropped 2 bases, with 6 bases sitting between them. The CDR3 runs to 13 residues.

The chain links TRBV30 to TRBJ1-3, with 8 positions matching TRBD1. V lost 1 base, J lost 2 bases, and 4 bases stayed unmatched. In germline, CDR1 is GTSNPN, CDR2 SVGIG (reference sequence). The CDR3 length is 15 residues. In nucleotides, the CDR3 is TGTGCCTGGAGTGCGACAGGGGAGACTGGAAACACCATATATTTT. Protein sequence: CAWSATGETGNTIYF.

The chain carries TRBV30 and TRBJ1-2, with D tentatively TRBD1 (5 bases). The V gene's germline CDR1 is GTSNPN and CDR2 SVGIG (reference sequence). CDR3 length: 13 residues. Deletions cut 3 bases from V and 4 bases from J, with 12 bases between. The DNA of the CDR3 is TGTGCCTGGAGCCAGGGCCAAGGCTATGGCTACACCTTC. Protein: CAWSQGQGYGYTF.

The chain couples TRBV11-2 to TRBJ2-2; possible D gene TRBD1, 5 bases. The CDR3 is 20 amino acids. Trimming pared 5 bases from V and 1 base from J, leaving 26 bases between. CDR1 SGHAT and CDR2 FQNNGV come from the germline V gene. Here the CDR3 DNA reads TGTGCCAGCAGCCAAATCTTCCAATTTATCGGACAAGAGAACACCGGGGAGCTGTTTTTT. Encoded protein: CASSQIFQFIGQENTGELFF. The full variable domain, in which reference TRBV11-2 and TRBJ2-2 provide the parts outside the CDR3, is EAGVAQSPRYKIIEKRQSVAFWCNPISGHATLYWYQQILGQGPKLLIQFQNNGVVDDSQLPKDRFSAERLKGVDSTLKIQPAKLEDSAVYLCASSQIFQFIGQENTGELFFGEGSRLTVL.

This chain links TRBV6-5 with TRBJ2-1; tentative D call: TRBD2 (7 bases). V lost 2 bases and J 2 bases, leaving 16 bases between the germline ends. Germline V CDR1 and CDR2: MNHEY, SVGAGI. There are 17 residues in the CDR3. The CDR3: CASSYGFAGAAYNEQFF. The CDR3, as DNA: TGTGCCAGCAGTTACGGGTTTGCGGGGGCGGCCTACAATGAGCAGTTCTTC.

This rearrangement joins TRBV20-1 to TRBJ2-7, with D perhaps given as TRBD1 or TRBD2 (5 bases each). Germline CDR1 reads DFQATT; CDR2 reads SNEGSKA (reference sequence). The length of the CDR3 is 17 residues. Deletions cut 1 base from V and 0 bases from J, with 19 bases between. The CDR3 DNA reads TGCAGTGCTAGAGGTTTTTTTGGGACCTTGAGCTCCTACGAGCAGTACTTC. Its protein is CSARGFFGTLSSYEQYF.

The chain is built from TRBV23-1 and TRBJ1-6; unclear D gene. TRBV23-1 belongs to the ORF category, with a function that is uncertain. Trimming stripped 1 base from V and 1 base from J, with 17 bases between. The length of the CDR3 is 19 residues. CDR3 DNA: TGCGCCAGCAGTCAATTTGAAACTTCGATCGGTTCCTATAATTCACCCCTCCACTTT. Encoded protein: CASSQFETSIGSYNSPLHF.

This chain links TRBV5-1 with TRBJ2-1, with TRBD1 matching 8 bases. After removal of 7 bases from V and 9 bases from J, the junction contained 9 bases not matched to a gene. This CDR3 is built from 13 residues. Looked up from germline, CDR1 is SGHRS and CDR2 is YFSETQ. For the CDR3, the DNA is TGCGCCAGCGAATACGGGACAGGTAGTGAGCAGTTCTTC. It encodes CASEYGTGSEQFF.

The V and J genes are TRBV19 and TRBJ1-5; D is perhaps TRBD1 (6 bases). This CDR3 is 14 amino acids long. The V end lost 5 bases, the J end lost 5 bases, and 13 bases lay between the germline ends. Germline V lookup: CDR1 LNHDA, CDR2 SQIVND (reference sequence). Here the CDR3 DNA reads TGTGCCAGTAGTCACAGGGACTGGTATCAGCCCCAGCATTTT. Translated: CASSHRDWYQPQHF.

The chain employs TRBV27 and TRBJ2-7; 14 nucleotides align to TRBD2. V lost 4 bases, J lost 3 bases, and 5 bases stayed unmatched. CDR3 length equals 16 residues. Looked up from germline, CDR1 is MNHEY and CDR2 is SMNVEV (reference sequence). CDR3 sequence: CASSSPGLAGVYEQYF. CDR3 nucleotide sequence: TGTGCCAGCAGTTCACCGGGACTAGCGGGGGTCTACGAGCAGTACTTC.

This chain uses TRBV29-1 with TRBJ2-4, with unresolved D. This CDR3 has 14 residues. V gave up 4 bases and J gave up 0 bases, with 10 bases separating them. CDR1 SQVTM and CDR2 ANQGSEA come from the germline V gene. The CDR3: CSVVGALAKNIQYF. CDR3 sequence (DNA): TGCAGCGTTGTAGGTGCACTAGCCAAAAACATTCAGTACTTC.

The chain links TRBV3-1 to TRBJ2-1; the D call may be TRBD1 or TRBD2 (6 bases each). V shed 5 bases and J shed 10 bases, with 24 bases lying between them. Germline lookup yields CDR1 LGHDT and CDR2 YNNKEL (reference sequence). This CDR3 is 16 amino acids long. CDR3 loop: CASSTRGLHVSGEQFF. For the CDR3, the DNA is TGTGCCAGCAGCACCCGGGGGCTACATGTATCAGGGGAGCAGTTCTTC.

The rearrangement joins TRBV7-2 to TRBJ2-3; D gene ambiguous. In germline, CDR1 is SGHTA, CDR2 FQGNSA. This CDR3 spans 15 amino acids. V was pared by 4 bases and J by 1 base, with 12 bases between. CDR3 bases: TGTGCCAGCAGCTCCCTTCCTGCACGCACAGATACGCAGTATTTT. Translating it yields CASSSLPARTDTQYF.